The TCR beta chain under discussion was sequenced for a study of blood T cell repertoires in COVID-19. In the study overall: Donors in the United States, Italy and Spain gave samples during acute or convalescent COVID-19. T cells, B-cell-depleted T cells, or PBMCs supplied cDNA or gDNA.

V trimming: 0 bases; J trimming: 5 bases; junction bases outside the gene matches: 3. The CDR3 is 15 residues long. Germline CDR1 reads MNHEY; CDR2 reads SVGAGI. Authors' data handling: It was from reference gene primer amplification that nucleated cell counts were estimated. The table came from immunoSEQ multiplex PCR; TCRdb's copy has only in-frame clones and leaves some out. V and J calls and clone size come straight from that table; D and trimming were deduced from the DNA. This sample carries over 150,000 clones, more than 70% of them seen once, and the ten largest clones take roughly a sixth. The receptor comes from a middle-aged man with COVID-19, enrolled during active disease. The genes are TRBV6-5 and TRBJ2-1; 8 nucleotides agree with TRBD2. Specimen: peripheral blood. Here the CDR3 DNA reads TGTGCCAGCAGTTACTCAGCGGGAGAAAACAATGAGCAGTTCTTC. It codes for CASSYSAGENNEQFF.